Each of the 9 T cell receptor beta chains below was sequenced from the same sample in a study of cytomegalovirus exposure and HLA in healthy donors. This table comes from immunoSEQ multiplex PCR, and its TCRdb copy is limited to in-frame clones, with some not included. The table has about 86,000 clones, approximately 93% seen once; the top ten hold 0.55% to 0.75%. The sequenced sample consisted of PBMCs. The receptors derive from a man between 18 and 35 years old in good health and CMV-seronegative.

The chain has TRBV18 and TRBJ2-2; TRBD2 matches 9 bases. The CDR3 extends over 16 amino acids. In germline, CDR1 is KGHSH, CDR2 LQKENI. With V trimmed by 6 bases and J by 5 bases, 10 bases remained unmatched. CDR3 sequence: CASSKNGLAGTGELFF. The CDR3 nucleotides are TGTGCCAGCTCGAAAAATGGGCTAGCGGGAACCGGGGAGCTGTTTTTT.

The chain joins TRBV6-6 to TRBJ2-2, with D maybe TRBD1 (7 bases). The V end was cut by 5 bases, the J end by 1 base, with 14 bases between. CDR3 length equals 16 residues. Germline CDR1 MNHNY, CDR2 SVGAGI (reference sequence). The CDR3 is CASSHGGDRNTGELFF. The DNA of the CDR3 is TGTGCCAGCAGTCACGGAGGGGACAGGAACACCGGGGAGCTGTTTTTT.

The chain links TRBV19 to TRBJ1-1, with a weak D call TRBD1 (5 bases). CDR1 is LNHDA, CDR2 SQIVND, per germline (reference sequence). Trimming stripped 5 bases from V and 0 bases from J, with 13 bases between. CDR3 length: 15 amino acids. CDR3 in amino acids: CASSPPGGMNTEAFF. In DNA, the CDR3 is TGTGCCAGTAGTCCTCCCGGGGGGATGAACACTGAAGCTTTCTTT.

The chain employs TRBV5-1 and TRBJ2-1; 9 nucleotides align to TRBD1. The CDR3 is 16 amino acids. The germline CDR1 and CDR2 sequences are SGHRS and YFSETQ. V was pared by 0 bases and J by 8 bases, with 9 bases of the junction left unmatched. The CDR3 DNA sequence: TGCGCCAGCAGCTTGGTCCTACAGGGGGCGAGCGATGAGCAGTTCTTC. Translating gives CASSLVLQGASDEQFF.

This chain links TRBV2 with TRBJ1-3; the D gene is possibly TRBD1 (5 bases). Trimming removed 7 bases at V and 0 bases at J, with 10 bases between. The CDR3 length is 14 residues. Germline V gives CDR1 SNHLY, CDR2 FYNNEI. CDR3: CASTGISSGNTIYF. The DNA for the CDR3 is TGTGCCAGCACAGGGATAAGCTCTGGAAACACCATATATTTT.

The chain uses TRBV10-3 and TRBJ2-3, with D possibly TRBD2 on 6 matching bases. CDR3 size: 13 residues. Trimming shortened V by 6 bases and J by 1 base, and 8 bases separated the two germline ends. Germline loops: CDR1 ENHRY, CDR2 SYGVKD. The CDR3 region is CAIRTGGTDTQYF. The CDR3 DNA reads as TGTGCCATCAGGACGGGGGGCACAGATACGCAGTATTTT.

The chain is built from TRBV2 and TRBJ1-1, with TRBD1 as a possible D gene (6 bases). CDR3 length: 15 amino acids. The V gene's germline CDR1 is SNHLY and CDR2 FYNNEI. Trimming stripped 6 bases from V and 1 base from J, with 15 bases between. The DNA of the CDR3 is TGTGCCAGCAGACATCCAGGGGACACGAACACTGAAGCTTTCTTT. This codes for CASRHPGDTNTEAFF.

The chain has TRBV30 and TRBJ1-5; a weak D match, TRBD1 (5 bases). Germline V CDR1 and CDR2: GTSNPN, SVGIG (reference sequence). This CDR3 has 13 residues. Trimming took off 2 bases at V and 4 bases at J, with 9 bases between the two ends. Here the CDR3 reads CAWSTRQNQPQHF. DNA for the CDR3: TGTGCCTGGAGTACGCGACAGAATCAGCCCCAGCATTTT.

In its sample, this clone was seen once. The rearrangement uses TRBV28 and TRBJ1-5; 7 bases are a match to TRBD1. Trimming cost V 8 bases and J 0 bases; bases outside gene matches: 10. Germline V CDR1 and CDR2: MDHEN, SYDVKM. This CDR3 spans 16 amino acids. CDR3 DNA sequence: TGTGCCAGCGGTATTACAGGGGTTTATAGCAATCAGCCCCAGCATTTT. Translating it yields CASGITGVYSNQPQHF. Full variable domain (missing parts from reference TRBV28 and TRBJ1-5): DVKVTQSSRYLVKRTGEKVFLECVQDMDHENMFWYRQDPGLGLRLIYFSYDVKMKEKGDIPEGYSVSREKKERFSLILESASTNQTSMYLCASGITGVYSNQPQHFGDGTRLSIL.